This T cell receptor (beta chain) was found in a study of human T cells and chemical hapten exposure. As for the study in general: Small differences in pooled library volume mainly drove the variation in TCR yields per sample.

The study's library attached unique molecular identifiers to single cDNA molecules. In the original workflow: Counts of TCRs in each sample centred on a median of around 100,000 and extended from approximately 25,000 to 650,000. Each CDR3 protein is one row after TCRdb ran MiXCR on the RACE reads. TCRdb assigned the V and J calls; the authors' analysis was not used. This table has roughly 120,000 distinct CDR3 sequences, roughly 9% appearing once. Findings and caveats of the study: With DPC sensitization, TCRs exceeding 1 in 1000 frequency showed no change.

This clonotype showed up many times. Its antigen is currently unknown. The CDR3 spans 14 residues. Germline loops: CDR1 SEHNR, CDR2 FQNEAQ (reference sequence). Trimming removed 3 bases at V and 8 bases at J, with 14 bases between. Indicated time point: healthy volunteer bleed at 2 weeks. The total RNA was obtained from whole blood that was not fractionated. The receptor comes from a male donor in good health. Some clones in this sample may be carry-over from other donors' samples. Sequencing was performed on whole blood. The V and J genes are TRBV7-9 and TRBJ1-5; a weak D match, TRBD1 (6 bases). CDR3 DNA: TGTGCCAGCAGCTTGCAGGGGCGCGATGAGCCCCAGCATTTT. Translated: CASSLQGRDEPQHF.